A single sample is the source of the 24 T cell receptor beta chains below, sequenced in a study of blood T cell repertoires in COVID-19. The protocol was immunoSEQ multiplex PCR, while the TCRdb copy is restricted to in-frame clones and leaves out a portion. There are about 250,000 clones in the sample; roughly four fifths occur only once, and about 9.6% lies in the top ten. The specimen was peripheral blood. The receptors here all came from a man older than 75 with acute or convalescent COVID-19.

The chain recombines TRBV5-5 with TRBJ2-2, with D maybe TRBD2 (5 bases). Germline V gene lookup returns CDR1 SGHKS and CDR2 YYEKEE (reference sequence). The V gene lost 4 bases and the J gene lost 7 bases, with 8 bases spanning the gap. This CDR3 contains 12 residues. The CDR3 DNA reads TGTGCCAGCAGCCACGGGGTCGGGGAGCTGTTTTTT. This encodes CASSHGVGELFF. The full variable domain, with the rest looked up from reference TRBV5-5 and TRBJ2-2, is DAGVTQSPTHLIKTRGQQVTLRCSPISGHKSVSWYQQVLGQGPQFIFQYYEKEERGRGNFPDRFSARQFPNYSSELNVNALLLGDSALYLCASSHGVGELFFGEGSRLTVL.

CDR3 coding DNA: TGTGCCTGGAGTGGGCAGGGGCATTCACCCCTCCACTTT. Protein: CAWSGQGHSPLHF. The chain couples TRBV30 to TRBJ1-6; TRBD1 might be the D (6 bases). In germline, CDR1 is GTSNPN, CDR2 SVGIG (reference sequence). V was cut by 1 base and J by 8 bases, with 9 bases left in between. The CDR3 covers 13 residues.

This chain joins TRBV20-1 and TRBJ2-1, with TRBD2 identical over 10 bases. The trim removed 5 bases at V and 10 bases at J, leaving 2 bases unmatched. Germline CDR1 reads DFQATT; CDR2 reads SNEGSKA (reference sequence). The CDR3 totals 11 residues. CDR3 coding DNA: TGCAGTGCTTCAGCGGGAGGGGAGCAGTTCTTC. It specifies CSASAGGEQFF.

The chain couples TRBV5-1 to TRBJ2-7; 7 bases are shared with TRBD2. The CDR3 loop spans 15 amino acids. CDR1 is SGHRS and CDR2 is YFSETQ in the germline V gene. With V trimmed by 7 bases and J by 0 bases, 10 bases remained unmatched. CDR3 sequence: CASSRGRDGSYEQYF. CDR3 DNA sequence: TGCGCCAGCTCTAGAGGGAGGGACGGCTCCTACGAGCAGTACTTC. The variable domain in full, completed from reference TRBV5-1 and TRBJ2-7, reads KAGVTQTPRYLIKTRGQQVTLSCSPISGHRSVSWYQQTPGQGLQFLFEYFSETQRNKGNFPGRFSGRQFSNSRSEMNVSTLELGDSALYLCASSRGRDGSYEQYFGPGTRLTVT.

The V gene is TRBV5-1, the J gene TRBJ2-3, with a tentative D call TRBD2 (5 bases). CDR1 SGHRS and CDR2 YFSETQ come from the germline V gene. V was clipped by 8 bases and J by 3 bases, with 22 bases between them. CDR3 size: 16 residues. CDR3 loop: CASKVEAEVPTDTQYF. Written as DNA, the CDR3 is TGCGCCAGTAAGGTTGAGGCGGAGGTCCCGACAGATACGCAGTATTTT.

DNA for the CDR3: TGCGCCAGCAGCTTGGGGTCTCTTAGGGGGAGTTCACCCCTCCACTTT. This sequence encodes CASSLGSLRGSSPLHF. The chain links TRBV5-1 to TRBJ1-6, with a tentative D call TRBD1 (6 bases). Germline-derived CDR1 and CDR2 are SGHRS and YFSETQ. The V end lost 0 bases, the J end lost 9 bases, and 16 bases lay between the germline ends. This CDR3 is built from 16 residues.

The rearrangement joins TRBV19 to TRBJ2-6; D is unresolved. Germline lookup yields CDR1 LNHDA and CDR2 SQIVND (reference sequence). V lost 7 bases and J 3 bases, leaving 10 bases between the germline ends. The CDR3 contains 14 residues. CDR3 coding DNA: TGTGCCAGTAAACGGCAGGATGGGGCCAACGTCCTGACTTTC. Amino acid sequence: CASKRQDGANVLTF.

This sequence joins TRBV7-2 and TRBJ1-1; the D gene is possibly TRBD1 (5 bases). Germline loops: CDR1 SGHTA, CDR2 FQGNSA. The length of the CDR3 is 15 residues. V shed 2 bases and J shed 0 bases, with 10 bases lying between them. DNA for the CDR3: TGTGCCAGCAGCTTATCCACAGGCATGAACACTGAAGCTTTCTTT. Translating it yields CASSLSTGMNTEAFF. The full variable domain, in which reference TRBV7-2 and TRBJ1-1 provide the parts outside the CDR3, is GAGVSQSPSNKVTEKGKDVELRCDPISGHTALYWYRQSLGQGLEFLIYFQGNSAPDKSGLPSDRFSAERTGGSVSTLTIQRTQQEDSAVYLCASSLSTGMNTEAFFGQGTRLTVV.

A note on this clone: Other DNA sequences in this specimen translate into the identical CDR3. The chain carries TRBV5-1 and TRBJ1-2; 8 bases are a match to TRBD1. This CDR3 spans 14 amino acids. V lost 2 bases to trimming and J lost 8 bases; unmatched junction nucleotides: 8. Per the germline V gene, CDR1 is SGHRS and CDR2 is YFSETQ. The CDR3 here is CASSFLQGADGYTF. The CDR3 DNA follows: TGCGCCAGCAGCTTCCTTCAGGGGGCTGACGGCTACACCTTC.

The chain links TRBV5-1 to TRBJ1-2, with D perhaps TRBD1 (6 bases). The V and J ends lost 4 bases and 0 bases respectively, with 10 bases between them. Germline values: CDR1 SGHRS, CDR2 YFSETQ. This CDR3 has 14 amino acids. The CDR3 region has the DNA TGCGCCAGCAGCAGGACAGTGCCTAACTATGGCTACACCTTC. This gives the protein CASSRTVPNYGYTF.

The rearrangement uses TRBV3-1 (or the pseudogene TRBV3-2) and TRBJ1-4; D perhaps matches TRBD1 (5 bases). Germline V gene sequence: CDR1 LGHDT, CDR2 YNNKEL (reference sequence). With 2 bases removed from V and 14 bases from J, the gap between germline ends came to 24 bases. The CDR3 is made up of 16 amino acids. The CDR3 is CASSQNPPGLESRLFF. The CDR3 DNA follows: TGTGCCAGCAGCCAAAACCCACCGGGACTTGAATCTAGGCTGTTTTTT.

This chain uses TRBV28 with TRBJ2-3, with 10 nucleotides matching TRBD1. V shed 6 bases and J 3 bases; nucleotides not matched to a gene: 6. In germline, CDR1 is MDHEN, CDR2 SYDVKM. This CDR3 is built from 15 residues. The CDR3 DNA is TGTGCCAGCAGCGGTGGGGGACAGGGGACAGATACGCAGTATTTT. Its protein is CASSGGGQGTDTQYF.

This clone has a single count. Here the CDR3 DNA reads TGTGCCAGCAGCCGGCCCGCGGGGGGCAAAAACATTCAGTACTTC. Translated, it gives CASSRPAGGKNIQYF. J is TRBJ2-4 and V is TRBV21-1; the D segment call TRBD2 is taken from the table without a DNA check. TRBV21-1 is termed a pseudogene. This CDR3 region has 15 residues.

This sequence joins TRBV3-1 (or the pseudogene TRBV3-2) and TRBJ2-5; a weak D match, TRBD2 (6 bases). Trimming cost V 4 bases and J 4 bases, with 19 bases left between them. The CDR3 runs 16 residues. In germline, CDR1 is LGHDT, CDR2 YNNKEL (reference sequence). In DNA form, the CDR3 reads TGTGCCAGCAGCCCCCGCCCCGCGGGGTGGCGAGAGACCCAGTACTTC. Protein sequence: CASSPRPAGWRETQYF.

A word on this clone: Distinct nucleotide sequences in the sample also encode this CDR3. The V and J genes are TRBV5-1 and TRBJ2-5; 7 bases agree with TRBD1. Germline V gives CDR1 SGHRS, CDR2 YFSETQ. With V trimmed by 2 bases and J by 5 bases, 3 bases remained unmatched. CDR3 length equals 13 residues. The CDR3 region is CASSLGQEETQYF. The DNA of the CDR3 is TGCGCCAGCAGCTTAGGACAGGAGGAGACCCAGTACTTC.

V usage is TRBV7-2 and J usage is TRBJ1-4; D call uncertain. Germline CDR1 is SGHTA and CDR2 is FQGNSA. The CDR3 has 16 residues. Deletions cut 4 bases from V and 6 bases from J, with 18 bases between. In DNA form, the CDR3 reads TGTGCCAGCAGCTCCCCGGCGGGAGGGTTTCATGAAAAACTGTTTTTT. Translated: CASSSPAGGFHEKLFF.

The V and J genes are TRBV5-1 and TRBJ2-1, with 8 bases lining up with TRBD1. The CDR3 length is 18 residues. V was pared by 3 bases and J by 5 bases, with 16 bases of the junction left unmatched. CDR1 SGHRS and CDR2 YFSETQ come from the germline V gene. CDR3 DNA: TGCGCCAGCAGCTCGGTTCCGCTTTGGCAGGGGGCCGACAATGAGCAGTTCTTC. Its translation: CASSSVPLWQGADNEQFF.

The V gene is TRBV19, the J gene TRBJ2-1; 14 bases match TRBD2. This CDR3 has 15 amino acids. The junction had 5 bases not matched to a gene; V was cut back by 2 bases and J by 11 bases. Per the germline V gene, CDR1 is LNHDA and CDR2 is SQIVND (reference sequence). As DNA, the CDR3 is TGTGCCAGTAGTATATCAGGACTAGCGGGGGGAAAGCAGTTCTTC. Its translation: CASSISGLAGGKQFF.

This chain uses TRBV11-2 with TRBJ1-1, with D possibly being TRBD1 (6 bases). The CDR3 covers 12 residues. Germline V CDR1 and CDR2: SGHAT, FQNNGV. V was cut by 3 bases and J by 9 bases, with 11 bases left in between. The CDR3 sequence is CASSFSGHQAFF. The CDR3 nucleotides read TGTGCCAGCAGCTTTTCGGGACACCAAGCTTTCTTT.

V usage is TRBV2 and J usage is TRBJ1-2, with D unclear. The germline gives CDR1 SNHLY, CDR2 FYNNEI. Trimming pared 0 bases from V and 8 bases from J, leaving 16 bases between. The CDR3 is made up of 15 amino acids. The CDR3 coding sequence is TGTGCCAGCAGTGAAGCGCTGGGTGTGGTGCGGGGCTACACCTTC. It encodes CASSEALGVVRGYTF.

Written as DNA, the CDR3 is TGTGCCAGCAGTCTCCGACTAGCGGGAAAGACCGGGGAGCTGTTTTTT. It translates to CASSLRLAGKTGELFF. The J gene is TRBJ2-2, the V gene TRBV2, with 11 bases fitting TRBD2. The ends lost 5 bases at V and 5 bases at J; junction bases unmatched: 7. The germline gives CDR1 SNHLY, CDR2 FYNNEI. This CDR3 comprises 16 residues. Full variable domain (outside the CDR3, taken from reference TRBV2 and TRBJ2-2): EPEVTQTPSHQVTQMGQEVILRCVPISNHLYFYWYRQILGQKVEFLVSFYNNEISEKSEIFDDQFSVERPDGSNFTLKIRSTKLEDSAMYFCASSLRLAGKTGELFFGEGSRLTVL.

The V and J genes are TRBV12-5 and TRBJ1-3; tentative D call: TRBD1 (6 bases). Germline V gives CDR1 LGHNT, CDR2 FRNRAP. Trimming took 3 bases from V and 0 from J, leaving 15 bases between them. The CDR3 runs 17 residues. CDR3 in amino acids: CASGLRTAAFSGNTIYF. CDR3 nucleotide sequence: TGTGCTAGTGGTTTACGGACAGCAGCTTTCTCTGGAAACACCATATATTTT.

J is TRBJ1-2 and V is TRBV7-9; perhaps TRBD1 as D (6 bases). This CDR3 comprises 14 residues. V lost 4 bases and J 2 bases, leaving 11 bases between the germline ends. CDR1 is SEHNR, CDR2 FQNEAQ, per germline (reference sequence). For the CDR3, the DNA is TGTGCCAGCAGCTCTAATACAGGGAACTATGGCTACACCTTC. This codes for CASSSNTGNYGYTF.

This chain's CDR3 is CASSWETGFSNQPQHF. The CDR3 nucleotides read TGTGCCAGCAGTTGGGAGACAGGGTTCAGCAATCAGCCCCAGCATTTT. The gene calls are TRBV6-6 and TRBJ1-5; 7 nucleotides agree with TRBD1. The junction had 7 bases not matched to a gene; V was cut back by 4 bases and J by 1 base. CDR3 size: 16 residues. Per germline, CDR1 MNHNY and CDR2 SVGAGI (reference sequence).